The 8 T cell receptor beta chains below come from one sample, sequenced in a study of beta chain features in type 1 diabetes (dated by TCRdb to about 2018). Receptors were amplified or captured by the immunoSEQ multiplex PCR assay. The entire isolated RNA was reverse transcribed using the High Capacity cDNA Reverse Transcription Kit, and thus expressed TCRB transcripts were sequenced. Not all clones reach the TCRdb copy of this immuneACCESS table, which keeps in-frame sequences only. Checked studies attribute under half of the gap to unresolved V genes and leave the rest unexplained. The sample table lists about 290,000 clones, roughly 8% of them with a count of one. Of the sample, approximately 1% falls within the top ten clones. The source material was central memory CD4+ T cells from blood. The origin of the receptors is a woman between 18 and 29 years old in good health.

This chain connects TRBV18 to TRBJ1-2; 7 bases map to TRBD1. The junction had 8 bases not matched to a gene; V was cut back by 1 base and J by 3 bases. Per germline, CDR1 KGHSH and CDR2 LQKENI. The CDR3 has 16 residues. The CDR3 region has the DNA TGTGCCAGCTCACCACAAGGGGGCCTTGGATACTATGGCTACACCTTC. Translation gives CASSPQGGLGYYGYTF.

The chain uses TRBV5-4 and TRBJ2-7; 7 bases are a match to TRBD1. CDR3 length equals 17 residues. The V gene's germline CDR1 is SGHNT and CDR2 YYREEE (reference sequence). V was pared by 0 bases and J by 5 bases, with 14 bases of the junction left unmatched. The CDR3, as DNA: TGTGCCAGCAGCTTGGGTCCCTCGACGGACAGGCTCCACGAGCAGTACGTC. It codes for CASSLGPSTDRLHEQYV.

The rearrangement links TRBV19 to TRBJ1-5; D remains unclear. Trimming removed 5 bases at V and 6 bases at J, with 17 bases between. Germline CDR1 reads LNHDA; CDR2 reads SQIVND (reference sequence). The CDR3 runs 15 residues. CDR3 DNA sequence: TGTGCCAGTAGTGTCGGAGACACGCCGCGTCAGCCCCAGCATTTT. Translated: CASSVGDTPRQPQHF.

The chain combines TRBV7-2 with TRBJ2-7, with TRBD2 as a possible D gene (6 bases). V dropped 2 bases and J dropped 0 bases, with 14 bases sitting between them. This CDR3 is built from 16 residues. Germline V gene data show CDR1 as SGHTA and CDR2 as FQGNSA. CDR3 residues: CASSLIGGTSSYEQYF. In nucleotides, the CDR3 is TGTGCCAGCAGCTTAATTGGGGGGACCAGCTCCTACGAGCAGTACTTC.

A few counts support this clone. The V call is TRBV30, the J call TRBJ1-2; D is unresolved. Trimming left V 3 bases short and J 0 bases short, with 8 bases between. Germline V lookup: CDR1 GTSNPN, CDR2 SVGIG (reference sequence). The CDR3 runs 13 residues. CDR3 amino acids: CAWSPQTNYGYTF. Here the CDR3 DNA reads TGTGCCTGGAGCCCACAGACTAACTATGGCTACACCTTC.

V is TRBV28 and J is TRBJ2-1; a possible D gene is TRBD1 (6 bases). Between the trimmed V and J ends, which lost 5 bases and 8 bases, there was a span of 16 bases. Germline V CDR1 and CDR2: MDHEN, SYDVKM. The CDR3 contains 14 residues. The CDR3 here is CASSPAGAGYEQFF. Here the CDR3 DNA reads TGTGCCAGCAGTCCGGCAGGGGCGGGCTATGAGCAGTTCTTC.

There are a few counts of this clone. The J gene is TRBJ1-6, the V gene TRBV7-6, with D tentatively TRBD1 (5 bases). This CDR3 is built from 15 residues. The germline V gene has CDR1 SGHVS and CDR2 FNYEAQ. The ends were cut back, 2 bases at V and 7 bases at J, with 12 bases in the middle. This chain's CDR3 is CASSLKQGGNSPLHF. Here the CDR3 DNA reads TGTGCCAGCAGCTTAAAGCAGGGAGGGAATTCACCCCTCCACTTT.

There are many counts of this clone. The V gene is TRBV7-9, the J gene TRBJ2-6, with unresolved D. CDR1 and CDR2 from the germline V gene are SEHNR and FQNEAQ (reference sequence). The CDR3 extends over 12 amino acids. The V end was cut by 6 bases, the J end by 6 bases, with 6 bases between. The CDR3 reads CASSIEANVLTF. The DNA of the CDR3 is TGTGCCAGCAGTATTGAGGCCAACGTCCTGACTTTC. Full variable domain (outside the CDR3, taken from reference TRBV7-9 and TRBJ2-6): DTGVSQNPRHKITKRGQNVTFRCDPISEHNRLYWYRQTLGQGPEFLTYFQNEAQLEKSRLLSDRFSAERPKGSFSTLEIQRTEQGDSAMYLCASSIEANVLTFGAGSRLTVL.